The T cell receptor beta chain described here comes from a study of technical replicates of blood from a few donors. Only in-frame clones appear in the TCRdb table, and some are missing; sequencing was by immunoSEQ multiplex PCR. The sample holds 9,500 to 15,000 clones, 85% to 95% seen once. The specimen sequenced was PBMCs. This sequence was found in a human donor in good health.

The CDR3 loop is CASSRGGMNTGELFF. Here the CDR3 DNA reads TGTGCCAGCAGCCGGGGCGGGATGAACACCGGGGAGCTGTTTTTT. The V and J genes are TRBV7-3 and TRBJ2-2; the D gene is possibly TRBD2 (6 bases). The CDR3 spans 15 residues. Germline lookup yields CDR1 SGHTA and CDR2 FQGTGA. Trimming shortened V by 5 bases and J by 1 base, and 11 bases separated the two germline ends.